This passage covers 24 T cell receptor beta chains from one sample sequenced in a study of T-cell reconstitution after alpha-beta-depleted transplantation in children. Study-level points and caveats: T-cell numbers and diversity, one year after transplant, stemmed largely from T cells that were newly produced.

This sample's TCRbeta library carried unique molecular identifier barcodes. From the PCR reads, TCRdb called clonotypes with MiXCR, one entry per CDR3 protein. The repertoire has 250,000 to 300,000 distinct CDR3 sequences, over 7.5% of them found once; the top ten carry approximately 9%. These receptors have no identified antigens. Specimen: peripheral blood, collected 360 days after TCRalphabeta/CD19-depleted stem cell transplant. The receptors shown here come from a female patient aged 2-10 years who had a stem cell transplant for Fanconi anemia, so the T cells may come from the graft donor.

This clonotype has at least ten counts. V gene TRBV6-6 combines with J gene TRBJ2-2, with D possibly being TRBD1 or TRBD2 (5 bases each). This CDR3 is built from 12 residues. With 6 bases removed from V and 3 bases from J, the gap between germline ends came to 5 bases. Looked up from germline, CDR1 is MNHNY and CDR2 is SVGAGI (reference sequence). Written as DNA, the CDR3 is TGTGCCAGCAGGGGGGACACCGGGGAGCTGTTTTTT. Translation: CASRGDTGELFF.

In its sample, this clonotype was seen many times. The junction differs from germline at one of its ends, possibly a read error. This chain uses TRBV29-1 with TRBJ2-5; no reliable D call. Germline CDR1 reads SQVTM; CDR2 reads ANQGSEA. The CDR3 is made up of 12 amino acids. CDR3 coding DNA: TGCAGCGTTAAAGAAGCCCAAGAGACCCAGTACTTC. The encoded protein is CSVKEAQETQYF.

This clonotype was picked up a small number of times. The chain links TRBV7-2 to TRBJ2-3, with D possibly matching TRBD1 (6 bases). Germline CDR1 reads SGHTA; CDR2 reads FQGNSA. V gave up 3 bases and J gave up 6 bases, with 16 bases separating them. The CDR3 runs 15 residues. CDR3 in DNA: TGTGCCAGCAGCTTTTATGGGGGCCTCGGGGATACGCAGTATTTT. This gives the protein CASSFYGGLGDTQYF.

This clonotype was recorded at least ten times. The chain links TRBV6-5 to TRBJ2-3, with D perhaps assigned TRBD1 or TRBD2 (6 bases each). CDR3 size: 15 residues. The germline V and J ends were trimmed by 5 bases and 5 bases, with 17 bases remaining between them. CDR1 is MNHEY and CDR2 is SVGAGI in the germline V gene. The CDR3 bases are TGTGCCAGCAGTCACCCGGGGGCCGCACGAGATACGCAGTATTTT. The encoded protein is CASSHPGAARDTQYF.

The sample holds a few counts of this clonotype. This sequence joins TRBV14 and TRBJ2-1; weak D call: TRBD1 (6 bases). Trimming took 5 bases from V and 0 from J, leaving 14 bases between them. This CDR3 contains 16 residues. Germline CDR1 and CDR2: SGHDN and FVKESK. CDR3 residues: CASSTLTGGSYNEQFF. CDR3 coding DNA: TGTGCCAGCAGCACCTTGACAGGCGGCTCCTACAATGAGCAGTTCTTC.

This clonotype was seen many times. CDR3 nucleotide sequence: TGTGCCAGCAGCCCACGGCGAGGACTAGGAGTTTGGGAGACCCAGTACTTC. Translated: CASSPRRGLGVWETQYF. V is TRBV7-2 and J is TRBJ2-5; 7 nucleotides line up with TRBD2. Trimming cost V 5 bases and J 5 bases; bases outside gene matches: 17. Germline assignment: CDR1 SGHTA and CDR2 FQGNSA. The CDR3 is made up of 17 amino acids.

Many counts were recorded for this clonotype. The chain carries TRBV28 and TRBJ1-5, with 9 bases aligning to TRBD1. The CDR3 covers 20 residues. Trimming cost V 5 bases and J 1 base; bases outside gene matches: 18. The germline V gene encodes CDR1 MDHEN and CDR2 SYDVKM. CDR3 bases: TGTGCCAGCAGTGCGTATACCTGGACAGGGGCGCGGGGAAGCAATCAGCCCCAGCATTTT. Translating it yields CASSAYTWTGARGSNQPQHF.

This clonotype was recorded at least ten times. The V gene is TRBV6-1, the J gene TRBJ2-1; possible D gene TRBD2, 5 bases. Trimming removed 6 bases at V and 3 bases at J, with 15 bases between. The CDR3 length is 15 residues. Germline V gene lookup returns CDR1 MNHNS and CDR2 SASEGT. Written as DNA, the CDR3 is TGTGCCAGCAGCCCGTTACTCCGGGACTACAATGAGCAGTTCTTC. Amino acids: CASSPLLRDYNEQFF.

The chain joins TRBV24-1 to TRBJ1-2; D is unclear. V lost 3 bases and J 4 bases, leaving 11 bases between the germline ends. The CDR3 runs to 14 residues. Germline V gene sequence: CDR1 KGHDR, CDR2 SFDVKD. CDR3 loop: CATSDAAKTYGYTF. CDR3 coding DNA: TGTGCCACCAGTGATGCAGCGAAGACCTATGGCTACACCTTC.

This clonotype has just a few counts. The V call is TRBV7-9, the J call TRBJ1-5; TRBD1 matches at 8 bases. V was pared by 5 bases and J by 6 bases, with 6 bases of the junction left unmatched. This CDR3 region has 14 residues. The germline CDR1 and CDR2 sequences are SEHNR and FQNEAQ (reference sequence). The CDR3 nucleotides are TGTGCCAGCAGCCCAGAGACAGGGGCTCAGCCCCAGCATTTT. Its protein product is CASSPETGAQPQHF. The variable domain in full, with the rest retrieved from reference TRBV7-9 and TRBJ1-5, is DTGVSQNPRHKITKRGQNVTFRCDPISEHNRLYWYRQTLGQGPEFLTYFQNEAQLEKSRLLSDRFSAERPKGSFSTLEIQRTEQGDSAMYLCASSPETGAQPQHFGDGTRLSIL.

This clonotype has a handful of counts. This chain's CDR3 is CASSPHLPYPYGQYF. CDR3 nucleotide sequence: TGTGCCAGCAGCCCCCACCTTCCCTATCCCTATGGGCAGTACTTC. The chain is built from TRBV7-8 and TRBJ2-7; no reliable D call. Germline loops: CDR1 SGHVS, CDR2 FQNEAQ. CDR3 size: 15 residues. The V gene lost 5 bases and the J gene lost 9 bases, with 23 bases spanning the gap.

Only a few counts were recorded for this clonotype. V gene TRBV15 combines with J gene TRBJ2-7; D may be TRBD1 (6 bases). Germline values: CDR1 LNHNV, CDR2 YYDKDF (reference sequence). Trimming removed 3 bases from V and 0 bases from J, with 15 bases in between. The CDR3 is 16 residues long. The CDR3 coding sequence is TGTGCCACCAGCAGCTTACCCAGGGGTAGCTCCTACGAGCAGTACTTC. This translates into CATSSLPRGSSYEQYF.

The sample holds many counts of this clonotype. This chain uses TRBV27 with TRBJ2-7; tentative D call: TRBD1 (6 bases). CDR1 and CDR2 from the germline V gene are MNHEY and SMNVEV (reference sequence). This CDR3 has 15 residues. Trimming removed 3 bases at V and 0 bases at J, with 12 bases between. CDR3 sequence (DNA): TGTGCCAGCAGTTTGGCACCAGGGGTCTCCTACGAGCAGTACTTC. It is translated as CASSLAPGVSYEQYF.

The rearrangement links TRBV6-2 or TRBV6-3 to TRBJ1-1, with unresolved D. CDR1 is MNHEY and CDR2 is SVGEGT in the germline V gene. This CDR3 is 15 amino acids long. V was clipped by 5 bases and J by 5 bases, with 18 bases between them. DNA for the CDR3: TGTGCCAGCAGTCCCCCTAGGGCTCTAGGAACTGAAGCTTTCTTT. Translated, it gives CASSPPRALGTEAFF.

This chain uses TRBV18 with TRBJ2-2, with TRBD1 matching 10 bases. With 3 bases clipped from V and 7 bases from J, the junction kept 8 bases outside the gene matches. Germline lookup yields CDR1 KGHSH and CDR2 LQKENI. The CDR3 consists of 16 residues. The CDR3 spells CASSPLDRGDGGELFF. DNA of the CDR3: TGTGCCAGCTCACCCCTGGACAGGGGGGACGGCGGGGAGCTGTTTTTT.

This chain joins TRBV6-2 or TRBV6-3 and TRBJ2-1; D may be TRBD1 (5 bases). The germline V and J ends were trimmed by 6 bases and 6 bases, with 12 bases remaining between them. Germline V gene data show CDR1 as MNHEY and CDR2 as SVGEGT. The CDR3 extends over 13 amino acids. CDR3 protein: CASSSRAVNEQFF. Here the CDR3 DNA reads TGTGCCAGCAGCTCCAGGGCGGTCAATGAGCAGTTCTTC.

In this sample, this clonotype turned up many times. The chain employs TRBV6-2 or TRBV6-3 and TRBJ2-1; 7 positions match TRBD2. Per germline, CDR1 MNHEY and CDR2 SVGEGT. This CDR3 contains 16 residues. V dropped 2 bases and J dropped 0; count of bases not matched to a gene: 4. CDR3 loop: CASSYAGLTSYNEQFF. The CDR3 nucleotides are TGTGCCAGCAGTTACGCGGGACTAACCTCCTACAATGAGCAGTTCTTC.

This clonotype has a handful of counts. The chain is built from TRBV7-9 and TRBJ1-6, with 11 nucleotides matching TRBD1. Germline CDR1 and CDR2: SEHNR and FQNEAQ (reference sequence). This CDR3 spans 15 amino acids. With V trimmed by 5 bases and J by 7 bases, 4 bases remained unmatched. The CDR3 spells CASSGGTGGNSPLHF. CDR3 coding DNA: TGTGCCAGCAGCGGAGGGACAGGGGGAAATTCACCCCTCCACTTT.

Note on this clonotype: One base away lies a much larger clone, so this may be a sequencing read error. The chain is built from TRBV7-8 and TRBJ2-1; D may be TRBD2 (6 bases). The CDR3 contains 14 residues. The V gene's germline CDR1 is SGHVS and CDR2 FQNEAQ. CDR3 coding DNA: TGTGCCGGCAGCTTAGCGACTAGTTACAATGAGCAGTTCTTC. Translating it yields CAGSLATSYNEQFF.

Regarding this clonotype: The junction departs from germline at one end; a sequencing error may be responsible. The chain employs TRBV3-1 and TRBJ1-3, with D possibly TRBD1 on 5 matching bases. Germline V gene data show CDR1 as LGHDT and CDR2 as YNNKEL (reference sequence). This CDR3 has 14 amino acids. This chain's CDR3 is CASSQPGTGNSIYF. DNA for the CDR3: TGTGCCAGCAGCCAACCAGGGACGGGAAACTCCATATATTTT.

CDR3 protein: CASSEDVTDTQYF. CDR3 nucleotide sequence: TGTGCCAGCAGTGAAGATGTCACAGATACGCAGTATTTT. The genes are TRBV2 and TRBJ2-3, with no clear D. Germline CDR1 SNHLY, CDR2 FYNNEI. CDR3 length: 13 amino acids. Trimming took off 1 base at V and 2 bases at J, with 4 bases between the two ends.

At least ten counts were recorded for this clonotype. This sequence joins TRBV7-9 and TRBJ2-3, with D possibly matching TRBD2 (5 bases). Trimming took 5 bases from V and 2 from J, leaving 11 bases between them. The CDR3 runs to 14 residues. Germline V gene sequence: CDR1 SEHNR, CDR2 FQNEAQ (reference sequence). This chain's CDR3 is CASSPGLTTDTQYF. The CDR3 bases are TGTGCCAGCAGCCCAGGACTTACCACAGATACGCAGTATTTT.

Many counts were recorded for this clonotype. The chain couples TRBV9 to TRBJ2-1; weak D call: TRBD2 (6 bases). Trimming cost V 3 bases and J 15 bases, with 16 bases left between them. This CDR3 contains 12 residues. Germline CDR1 and CDR2: SGDLS and YYNGEE. For the CDR3, the DNA is TGTGCCAGCAGCGGGAGGGACGCCTTTCGGTTCTTC. Its translation is CASSGRDAFRFF.

This clonotype has more than one count but fewer than ten. The chain is built from TRBV10-3 and TRBJ1-5, with D possibly TRBD1 on 5 matching bases. Trimming removed 4 bases at V and 6 bases at J, with 10 bases between. CDR1 and CDR2 (germline): ENHRY, SYGVKD. The CDR3 contains 13 residues. The chain's CDR3 is CAISGGDPQPQHF. CDR3 nucleotides: TGTGCCATCAGTGGGGGCGATCCTCAGCCCCAGCATTTT.